This TCR beta chain was profiled in a study of shared clonotypes between healthy human individuals. Study outcomes and limitations: Naive CD4 clonotype sharing across a few donors was about 5%. A generally larger estimated richness was seen in naive subsets than in memory subsets.

Germline V gives CDR1 SNHLY, CDR2 FYNNEI. This CDR3 spans 13 amino acids. The trim removed 5 bases at V and 5 bases at J, leaving 3 bases unmatched. It was across several immunoSEQ plates that each subset's genomic DNA was evenly split. Some clones are missing from TCRdb's copy, which holds only in-frame ones; the method was immunoSEQ multiplex PCR. Of about 820,000 clones listed, nearly 95% are singletons. This clone was recorded a few times. What it binds is not known. Selected positively for CCR7 and CD45RO-negative, naive CD8 cells excluded terminally differentiated effector memory CD45RA+ cells. Healthy HIV-negative adults with no recent acute infections or vaccinations were recruited as donors.

The V gene is TRBV2, the J gene TRBJ1-5; 7 bases are shared with TRBD1. Sequencing used naive CD8+ T cells sorted from blood. The TCR was taken from a man aged 25 to 45 in good health. The CDR3 region is CASSYRGDQPQHF. DNA for the CDR3: TGTGCCAGCAGTTACAGGGGAGATCAGCCCCAGCATTTT.